This T cell receptor (beta chain) was sequenced in a study of T cell repertoires in cytomegalovirus infection. Study summary: CMV infection together with matching HLA type was indicated by public TCR beta signatures.

Trimming removed 11 bases from V and 0 bases from J, with 10 bases in between. CDR1 is ENHRY and CDR2 is SYGVKD in the germline V gene. CDR3 size: 12 residues. One entry per CDR3 protein results from TCRdb running MiXCR on the reads. The sample consists of some 450,000 distinct CDR3 sequences, approximately 30% of them appearing once. This clonotype occurred once. What it recognizes is unknown. Study-wide results and caveats: Dominating the ex vivo response were HLA-C-restricted CMV-specific TCR beta clonotypes. Summed frequency of public TCR beta families distinguished CMV carriers with the relevant HLA.

The sequence was collected from a human donor in good health (CMV status not recorded). Some clones in this sample may be carry-over from other donors' samples. The chain links TRBV10-3 to TRBJ1-1; D is perhaps TRBD1 (5 bases). Specimen: PBMCs. The CDR3 DNA reads TGTGCCTCCCAGGGTATGAACACTGAAGCTTTCTTT. This gives the protein CASQGMNTEAFF.